The T cell receptor beta chain under discussion was sequenced for a study of blood T cell repertoires in COVID-19. Study-level background: Both acute and convalescent COVID-19 samples were obtained from the United States, Italy and Spain. Sources were T cells, B-cell-depleted T cells, or PBMCs; the material itself was cDNA or gDNA.

This CDR3 has 16 amino acids. The germline V gene encodes CDR1 MNHEY and CDR2 SMNVEV (reference sequence). V lost 7 bases, J lost 11 bases, and 16 bases stayed unmatched. Methods used by the authors: Scientists estimated how many nucleated cells there were by amplifying reference gene primers. Sequenced by immunoSEQ multiplex PCR; TCRdb stores in-frame clones only, minus some. V, J and clone size are taken as reported in that table, and D and trimming were inferred from the DNA itself. The data hold some 120,000 clones, with about 79% observed a single time. Sequencing was done on a sample of peripheral blood. V gene TRBV27 combines with J gene TRBJ1-6; 8 nucleotides line up with TRBD1. The clonotype comes from a woman aged 45-65 years with acute or convalescent COVID-19. The CDR3 nucleotides are TGTGCCAGCAAGGATCAGGGGGCCGTCGGGGGAGCACCCCTCCACTTT. Amino acid sequence: CASKDQGAVGGAPLHF.